The next 17 T cell receptor beta chains were all read from a single sample in a study of T cells in Graves' hyperthyroidism and ophthalmopathy. It was RNA transcripts that yielded the amplified TCR beta CDR3 regions. An initial round of RT-PCR targeting the TCR CDR3 relied on the HTBI primer set. TCRdb called the multiplex PCR reads again in MiXCR, with one record for every CDR3 protein. This table has about 590,000 distinct CDR3 sequences, less than 20% appearing once. The sample was blood. The source of these receptors is a woman aged 30 to 39 with Graves' hyperthyroidism.

In its sample, this clonotype was seen a few times. The chain links TRBV5-4 to TRBJ2-1, with TRBD2 identical over 14 bases. This CDR3 is built from 16 residues. The junction had 9 bases not matched to a gene; V was cut back by 4 bases and J by 9 bases. Germline-derived CDR1 and CDR2 are SGHNT and YYREEE (reference sequence). CDR3 region: CASSTGTSGSVGEQFF. Written as DNA, the CDR3 is TGTGCCAGCAGCACCGGGACTAGCGGGAGTGTAGGTGAGCAGTTCTTC.

In its sample, this clonotype was seen many times. The chain recombines TRBV24-1 with TRBJ2-1, with D possibly being TRBD1 or TRBD2 (7 bases each). This CDR3 contains 17 residues. Germline CDR1 and CDR2: KGHDR and SFDVKD. Trimming left V 4 bases short and J 1 base short, with 16 bases between. CDR3 sequence: CATSDIRQGGSYNEQFF. The CDR3 DNA sequence: TGTGCCACCAGTGACATAAGACAGGGAGGGTCCTACAATGAGCAGTTCTTC.

This clonotype has ten or more counts. The V call is TRBV28, the J call TRBJ2-7, with D possibly being TRBD1 or TRBD2 (6 bases each). Trimming took 8 bases from V and 3 from J, leaving 20 bases between them. The germline gives CDR1 MDHEN, CDR2 SYDVKM. The CDR3 extends over 15 amino acids. The CDR3 DNA sequence: TGTGCCAGCTCCACCCCCGGCAGGGGAGGCTACGAGCAGTACTTC. Translating gives CASSTPGRGGYEQYF.

This clonotype was found many times. The chain uses TRBV7-3 and TRBJ2-7, with 7 bases matching TRBD2. The CDR3 length is 15 residues. Trimming removed 4 bases from V and 3 bases from J; junction bases left unmatched: 9. From germline, CDR1 is SGHTA and CDR2 FQGTGA. CDR3 sequence (DNA): TGTGCCAGCAGCTCCGGACTAGTCCCTTTCTACGAGCAGTACTTC. Translating it yields CASSSGLVPFYEQYF.

The chain employs TRBV30 and TRBJ2-7, with D uncertain. The germline V gene has CDR1 GTSNPN and CDR2 SVGIG (reference sequence). Trimming took off 1 base at V and 1 base at J, with 17 bases between the two ends. CDR3 size: 16 residues. CDR3 sequence (DNA): TGTGCCTGGAGTGGCCCGAACCTTCTCCGTTCCTACGAGCAGTACTTC. Residues: CAWSGPNLLRSYEQYF.

The chain has TRBV6-1 and TRBJ2-3; 8 bases agree with TRBD1. The CDR3 covers 15 residues. The V gene's germline CDR1 is MNHNS and CDR2 SASEGT. The V and J ends lost 8 bases and 5 bases, in that order; junction bases with no gene match: 12. The CDR3 reads CASGNQGARGDTQYF. The CDR3 DNA follows: TGTGCCAGCGGTAATCAGGGGGCCAGGGGAGATACGCAGTATTTT.

The sample holds many counts of this clonotype. J is TRBJ1-4 and V is TRBV30, with unresolved D. The ends were cut back, 2 bases at V and 6 bases at J, with 13 bases in the middle. Germline values: CDR1 GTSNPN, CDR2 SVGIG (reference sequence). CDR3 length: 14 amino acids. CDR3 sequence (DNA): TGTGCCTGGAGTACCGGACGAGCTGATGAAAAACTGTTTTTT. Encoded protein: CAWSTGRADEKLFF. Based on the CDR3 plus reference TRBV30 and TRBJ1-4, the full variable domain is SQTIHQWPATLVQPVGSPLSLECTVEGTSNPNLYWYRQAAGRGLQLLFYSVGIGQISSEVPQNLSASRPQDRQFILSSKKLLLSDSGFYLCAWSTGRADEKLFFGSGTQLSVL.

This clonotype was counted many times. This rearrangement joins TRBV30 to TRBJ2-5, with TRBD2 identical over 7 bases. V dropped 2 bases and J dropped 6; count of bases not matched to a gene: 12. The germline V gene encodes CDR1 GTSNPN and CDR2 SVGIG (reference sequence). The CDR3 sequence is 15 residues long. This CDR3 reads CAWSPVGRGRKTQYF. CDR3 in DNA: TGTGCCTGGAGTCCCGTGGGGAGGGGCAGGAAGACCCAGTACTTC.

This clonotype was recorded many times. The CDR3 protein is CASTLEAGPYNEQFF. The CDR3 bases are TGTGCCAGCACCTTAGAGGCGGGTCCCTACAATGAGCAGTTCTTC. The V and J genes are TRBV6-1 and TRBJ2-1; possibly TRBD2 for D (5 bases). The CDR3 loop spans 15 amino acids. The V end was cut by 7 bases, the J end by 2 bases, with 15 bases between. CDR1 is MNHNS and CDR2 is SASEGT in the germline V gene.

To note about this clonotype: A junction end diverges from the germline sequence, so it may reflect a read error. The chain links TRBV29-1 to TRBJ2-3; 11 bases fit TRBD2. Per germline, CDR1 SQVTM and CDR2 ANQGSEA. The CDR3 has 13 residues. The CDR3 reads CSVEGLAGDTQYF. For the CDR3, the DNA is TGCAGCGTGGAAGGACTAGCGGGAGATACGCAGTATTTT.

Regarding this clonotype: Here the CDR3 omits its conserved ending phenylalanine or tryptophan, so a read error is the likely source. The chain joins TRBV28 to TRBJ1-1; unclear D gene. Per germline, CDR1 MDHEN and CDR2 SYDVKM. This CDR3 is 13 amino acids long. Deletions cut 6 bases from V and 4 bases from J, with 12 bases between. CDR3 sequence (DNA): TGTGCCAGCAGGACTAGGGCTGGCACTGAAGCTTTCCTT. Protein sequence: CASRTRAGTEAFL.

This clonotype was recorded many times. This chain connects TRBV28 to TRBJ2-7; 10 positions agree with TRBD2. The CDR3 is made up of 15 amino acids. The trim removed 5 bases at V and 1 base at J, leaving 5 bases unmatched. Germline CDR1 and CDR2: MDHEN and SYDVKM. The CDR3 nucleotides read TGTGCCAGCAGTCTAGCGGGAGACATATCCTACGAGCAGTACTTC. This gives the protein CASSLAGDISYEQYF.

This clonotype was recorded many times. V and J are TRBV11-2 and TRBJ2-7; unclear D gene. Germline V CDR1 and CDR2: SGHAT, FQNNGV. The CDR3 runs 13 residues. Trimming took off 5 bases at V and 5 bases at J, with 13 bases between the two ends. In nucleotides, the CDR3 is TGTGCCAGCAGCCCACGACTTTCGGACGAGCAGTACTTC. The encoded protein is CASSPRLSDEQYF.

This clonotype appeared many times. The gene calls are TRBV5-5 and TRBJ2-5, with D possibly TRBD1 on 5 matching bases. Germline V gene sequence: CDR1 SGHKS, CDR2 YYEKEE (reference sequence). Deletions cut 0 bases from V and 0 bases from J, with 24 bases between. The CDR3 extends over 20 amino acids. The CDR3 is CASSLEGIFLTATYQETQYF. DNA of the CDR3: TGTGCCAGCAGCTTGGAGGGCATTTTCTTGACAGCTACGTACCAAGAGACCCAGTACTTC.

The table lists this clonotype with a few counts. V usage is TRBV4-2 and J usage is TRBJ2-3; TRBD2 agrees at 10 bases. V dropped 5 bases and J dropped 6; count of bases not matched to a gene: 11. Germline CDR1 LGHNA, CDR2 YNFKEQ. This CDR3 is 16 amino acids long. CDR3 loop: CASSERLAGPWDTQYF. The CDR3 DNA reads TGTGCCAGCAGCGAACGACTAGCGGGCCCGTGGGATACGCAGTATTTT.

As concerns this clonotype: A read error is possible here, since a much larger clone lies one base away. The rearrangement joins TRBV3-1 to TRBJ1-3, with unresolved D. Per the germline V gene, CDR1 is LGHDT and CDR2 is YNNKEL (reference sequence). The length of the CDR3 is 17 residues. The CDR3 sequence is CASSQEWAGLSGDTIYF. The DNA of the CDR3 is TGTGCCAGCAGCCAAGAGTGGGCAGGACTCTCTGGAGACACCATATATTTT.

This clonotype was detected ten times or more. V and J are TRBV20-1 and TRBJ2-1, with 7 bases matching TRBD2. Unmatched junction bases numbered 7, after V lost 5 bases and J lost 6 bases. CDR1 DFQATT and CDR2 SNEGSKA come from the germline V gene (reference sequence). This CDR3 has 13 amino acids. The CDR3 loop is CSAQTASGNEQFF. DNA for the CDR3: TGCAGTGCTCAGACGGCTAGCGGCAATGAGCAGTTCTTC.